This TCR beta chain was sequenced for a study of early T cells in non-severe SARS-CoV-2 infection. TCRdb re-derived calls from the 5' RACE reads in MiXCR, one entry per CDR3 protein. The sample gives 60,000 or so distinct CDR3 sequences, roughly a tenth of which show up once; around 1.8% is in the top ten. Trimming took off 3 bases at V and 0 bases at J, with 5 bases between the two ends. The CDR3 has 12 residues. Looked up from germline, CDR1 is DFQATT and CDR2 is SNEGSKA (reference sequence). The sequence came from an adult who was a healthcare worker with PCR-confirmed SARS-CoV-2 infection or an uninfected control (not recorded which). V gene TRBV20-1 combines with J gene TRBJ2-5, with unresolved D. The sequencing sample was made of whole blood. CDR3 in DNA: TGCAGTGCTAGGGGGTACCAAGAGACCCAGTACTTC. Translating gives CSARGYQETQYF.